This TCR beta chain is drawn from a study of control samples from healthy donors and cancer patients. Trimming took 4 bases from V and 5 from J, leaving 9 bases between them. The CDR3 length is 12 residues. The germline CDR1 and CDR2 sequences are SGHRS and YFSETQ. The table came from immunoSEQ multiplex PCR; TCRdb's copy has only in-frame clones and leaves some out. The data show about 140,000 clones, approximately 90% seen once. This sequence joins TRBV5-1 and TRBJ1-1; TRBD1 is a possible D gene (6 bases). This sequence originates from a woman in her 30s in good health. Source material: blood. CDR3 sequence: CASSHRETEAFF. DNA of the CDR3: TGCGCCAGCAGCCACAGGGAAACTGAAGCTTTCTTT. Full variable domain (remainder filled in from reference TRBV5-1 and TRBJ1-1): KAGVTQTPRYLIKTRGQQVTLSCSPISGHRSVSWYQQTPGQGLQFLFEYFSETQRNKGNFPGRFSGRQFSNSRSEMNVSTLELGDSALYLCASSHRETEAFFGQGTRLTVV.